This T cell receptor beta chain was documented in a study of beta chain features in type 1 diabetes. A CD45RO/CCR7/CD25/CD127/CD95/CD27 panel sorted naive, central memory, regulatory and stem cell-like memory CD4+ cells. Expressed TCRB transcripts were sequenced because the entire RNA isolate underwent reverse transcription. Assay used: immunoSEQ multiplex PCR; TCRdb lists only in-frame clones, some missing. The sample lists hundreds of thousands of clones; 7.5% to 9% were seen once. The J segment lost 1 base and the V segment lost 10 bases, leaving 11 bases of the junction unmatched. The CDR3 is 15 residues long. The V gene's germline CDR1 is ENHRY and CDR2 SYGVKD.

Sequenced: central memory CD4+ T cells from blood. The clonotype originates from a woman younger than 30 in good health. The chain combines TRBV10-3 with TRBJ2-3, with 7 bases identical to TRBD1. The CDR3 nucleotides read TGTGCCAGCAGGCAGAACGGACAGGGCACAGATACGCAGTATTTT. Translating it yields CASRQNGQGTDTQYF.